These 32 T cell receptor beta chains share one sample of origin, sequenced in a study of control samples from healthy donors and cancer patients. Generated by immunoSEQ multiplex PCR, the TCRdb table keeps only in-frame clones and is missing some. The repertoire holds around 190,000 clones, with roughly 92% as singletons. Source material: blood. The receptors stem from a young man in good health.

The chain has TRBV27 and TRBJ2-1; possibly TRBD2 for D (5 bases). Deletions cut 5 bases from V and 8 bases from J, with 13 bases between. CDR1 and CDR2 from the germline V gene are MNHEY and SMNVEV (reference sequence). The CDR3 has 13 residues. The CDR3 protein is CASSPERVDEQFF. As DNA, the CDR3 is TGTGCCAGCAGTCCAGAGAGGGTCGATGAGCAGTTCTTC.

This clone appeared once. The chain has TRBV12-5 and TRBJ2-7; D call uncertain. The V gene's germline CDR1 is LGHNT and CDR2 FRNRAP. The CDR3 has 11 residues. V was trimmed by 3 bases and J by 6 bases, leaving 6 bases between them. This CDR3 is CASGFGFEQYF. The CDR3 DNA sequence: TGTGCTAGTGGTTTTGGGTTCGAGCAGTACTTC.

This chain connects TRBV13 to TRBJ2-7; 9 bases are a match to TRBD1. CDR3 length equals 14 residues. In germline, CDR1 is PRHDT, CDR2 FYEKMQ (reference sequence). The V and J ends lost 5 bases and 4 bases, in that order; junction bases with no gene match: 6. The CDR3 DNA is TGTGCCAGCAGCCCCGGGACAGGGTCGTACGAGCAGTACTTC. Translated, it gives CASSPGTGSYEQYF.

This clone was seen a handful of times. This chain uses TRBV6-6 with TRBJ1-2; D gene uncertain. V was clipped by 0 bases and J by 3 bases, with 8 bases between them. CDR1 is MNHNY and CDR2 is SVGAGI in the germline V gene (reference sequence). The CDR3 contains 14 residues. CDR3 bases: TGTGCCAGCAGTTACTCGGTCGGGTACTATGGCTACACCTTC. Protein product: CASSYSVGYYGYTF.

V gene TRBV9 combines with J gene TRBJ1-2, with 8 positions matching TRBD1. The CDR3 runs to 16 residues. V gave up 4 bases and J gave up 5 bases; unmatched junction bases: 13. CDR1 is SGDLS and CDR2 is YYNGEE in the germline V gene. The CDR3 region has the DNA TGTGCCAGCAGCCCCCGGACAGGGAGGAGGACGTATGGCTACACCTTC. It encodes CASSPRTGRRTYGYTF.

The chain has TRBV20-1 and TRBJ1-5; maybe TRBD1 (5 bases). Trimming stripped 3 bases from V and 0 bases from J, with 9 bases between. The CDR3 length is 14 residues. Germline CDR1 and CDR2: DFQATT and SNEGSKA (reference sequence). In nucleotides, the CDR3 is TGCAGTGCTAGTGGGGGTTATAGCAATCAGCCCCAGCATTTT. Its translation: CSASGGYSNQPQHF.

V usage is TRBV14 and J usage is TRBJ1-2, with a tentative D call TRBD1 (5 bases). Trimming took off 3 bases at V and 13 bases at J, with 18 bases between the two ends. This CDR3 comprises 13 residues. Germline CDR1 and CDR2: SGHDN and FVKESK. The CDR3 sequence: CASSQSRDFRCTF. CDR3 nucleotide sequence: TGTGCCAGCAGCCAGTCACGGGACTTCAGATGCACCTTC.

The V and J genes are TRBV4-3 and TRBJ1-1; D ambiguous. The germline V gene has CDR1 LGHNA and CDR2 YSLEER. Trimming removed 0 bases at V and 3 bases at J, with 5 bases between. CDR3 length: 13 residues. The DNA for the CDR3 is TGCGCCAGCAGCCAAGATGGGGACACTGAAGCTTTCTTT. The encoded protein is CASSQDGDTEAFF.

This CDR3 reads CASSMQTGGLTNEKLFF. For the CDR3, the DNA is TGTGCCAGTAGTATGCAAACAGGGGGCTTAACTAATGAAAAACTGTTTTTT. J is TRBJ1-4 and V is TRBV19; 9 nucleotides match TRBD1. CDR3 length: 17 amino acids. After removal of 3 bases from V and 1 base from J, the junction contained 6 bases not matched to a gene. The germline V gene has CDR1 LNHDA and CDR2 SQIVND (reference sequence).

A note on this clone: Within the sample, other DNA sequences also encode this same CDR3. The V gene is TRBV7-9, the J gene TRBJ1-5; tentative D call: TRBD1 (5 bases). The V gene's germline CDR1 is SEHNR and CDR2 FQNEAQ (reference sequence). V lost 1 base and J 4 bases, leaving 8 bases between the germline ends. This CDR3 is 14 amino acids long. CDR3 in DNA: TGTGCCAGCAGCTTAGGCGGGGGAAATCAGCCCCAGCATTTT. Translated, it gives CASSLGGGNQPQHF.

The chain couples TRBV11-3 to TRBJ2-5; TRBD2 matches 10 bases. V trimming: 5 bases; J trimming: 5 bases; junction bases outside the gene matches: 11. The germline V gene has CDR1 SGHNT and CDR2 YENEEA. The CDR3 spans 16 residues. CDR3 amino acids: CASSPRGAGGVETQYF. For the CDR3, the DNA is TGTGCCAGCAGCCCGCGGGGAGCGGGAGGGGTGGAGACCCAGTACTTC.

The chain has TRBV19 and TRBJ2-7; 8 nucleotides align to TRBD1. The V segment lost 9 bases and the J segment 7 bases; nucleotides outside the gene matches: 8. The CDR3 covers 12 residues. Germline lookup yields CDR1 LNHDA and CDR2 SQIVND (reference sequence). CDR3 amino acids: CASSGTGLEQYF. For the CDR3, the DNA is TGTGCCAGCTCAGGGACAGGCCTTGAGCAGTACTTC. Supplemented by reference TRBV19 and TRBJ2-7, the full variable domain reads DGGITQSPKYLFRKEGQNVTLSCEQNLNHDAMYWYRQDPGQGLRLIYYSQIVNDFQKGDIAEGYSVSREKKESFPLTVTSAQKNPTAFYLCASSGTGLEQYFGPGTRLTVT.

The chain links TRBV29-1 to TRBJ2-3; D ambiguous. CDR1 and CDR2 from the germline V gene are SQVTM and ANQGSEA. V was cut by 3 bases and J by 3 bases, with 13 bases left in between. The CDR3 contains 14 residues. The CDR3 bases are TGCAGCGTTGACCTAGAGTTGGGAACAGATACGCAGTATTTT. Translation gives CSVDLELGTDTQYF.

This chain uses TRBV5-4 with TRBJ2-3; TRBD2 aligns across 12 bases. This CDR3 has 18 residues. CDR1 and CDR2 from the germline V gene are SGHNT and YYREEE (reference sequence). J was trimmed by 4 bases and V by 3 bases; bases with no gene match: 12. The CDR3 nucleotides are TGTGCCAGCAGCTCCCTCCAAGAGGGACTAGCGGGCCCAGATACGCAGTATTTT. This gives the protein CASSSLQEGLAGPDTQYF.

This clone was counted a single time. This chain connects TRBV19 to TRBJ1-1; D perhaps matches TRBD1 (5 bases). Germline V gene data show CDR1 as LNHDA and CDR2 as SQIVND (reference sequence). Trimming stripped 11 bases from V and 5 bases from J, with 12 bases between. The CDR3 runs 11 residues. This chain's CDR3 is CAGRTRTEAFF. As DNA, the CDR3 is TGTGCCGGAAGGACACGGACTGAAGCTTTCTTT.

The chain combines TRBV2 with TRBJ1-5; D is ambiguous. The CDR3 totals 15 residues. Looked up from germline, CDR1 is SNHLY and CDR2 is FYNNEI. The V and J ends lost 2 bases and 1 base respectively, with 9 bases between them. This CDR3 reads CASSEQDGSNQPQHF. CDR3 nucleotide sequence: TGTGCCAGCAGTGAACAGGATGGGAGCAATCAGCCCCAGCATTTT.

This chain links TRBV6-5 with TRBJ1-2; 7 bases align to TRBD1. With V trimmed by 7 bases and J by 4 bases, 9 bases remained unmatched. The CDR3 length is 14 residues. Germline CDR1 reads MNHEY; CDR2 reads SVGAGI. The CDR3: CASKTGQEAYGYTF. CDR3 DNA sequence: TGTGCCAGCAAGACTGGACAGGAGGCCTATGGCTACACCTTC.

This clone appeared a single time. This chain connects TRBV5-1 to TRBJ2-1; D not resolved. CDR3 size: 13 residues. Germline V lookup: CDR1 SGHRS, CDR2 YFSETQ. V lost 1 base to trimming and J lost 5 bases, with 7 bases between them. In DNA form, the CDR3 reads TGCGCCAGCAGCTTGTTTGGGAACAATGAGCAGTTCTTC. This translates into CASSLFGNNEQFF.

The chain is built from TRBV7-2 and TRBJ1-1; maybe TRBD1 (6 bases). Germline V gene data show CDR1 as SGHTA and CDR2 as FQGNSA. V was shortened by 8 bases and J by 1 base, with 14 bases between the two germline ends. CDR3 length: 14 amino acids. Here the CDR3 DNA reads TGTGCCAGCCGGACAGCGTTTTCGAACACTGAAGCTTTCTTT. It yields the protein CASRTAFSNTEAFF.

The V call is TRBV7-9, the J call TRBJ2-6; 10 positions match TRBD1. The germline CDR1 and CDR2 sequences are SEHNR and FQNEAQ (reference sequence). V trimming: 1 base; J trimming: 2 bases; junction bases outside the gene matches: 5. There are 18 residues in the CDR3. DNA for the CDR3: TGTGCCAGCAGCTTAGTAGGACAGGGGGAGGCTGGGGCCAACGTCCTGACTTTC. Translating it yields CASSLVGQGEAGANVLTF.

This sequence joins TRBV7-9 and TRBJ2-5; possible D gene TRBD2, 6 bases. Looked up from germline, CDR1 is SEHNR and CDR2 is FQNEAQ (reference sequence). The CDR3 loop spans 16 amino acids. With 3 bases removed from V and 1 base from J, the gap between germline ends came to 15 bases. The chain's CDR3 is CASSFSGAGGQETQYF. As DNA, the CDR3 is TGTGCCAGCAGCTTTAGTGGGGCCGGGGGCCAAGAGACCCAGTACTTC. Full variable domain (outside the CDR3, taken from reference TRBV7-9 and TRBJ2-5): DTGVSQNPRHKITKRGQNVTFRCDPISEHNRLYWYRQTLGQGPEFLTYFQNEAQLEKSRLLSDRFSAERPKGSFSTLEIQRTEQGDSAMYLCASSFSGAGGQETQYFGPGTRLLVL.

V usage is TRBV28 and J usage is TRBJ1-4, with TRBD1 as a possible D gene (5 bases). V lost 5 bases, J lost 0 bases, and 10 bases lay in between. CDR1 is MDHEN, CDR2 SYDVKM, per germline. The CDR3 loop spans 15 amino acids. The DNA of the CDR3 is TGTGCCAGCAGTCCAGGACAAACAACTAATGAAAAACTGTTTTTT. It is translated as CASSPGQTTNEKLFF. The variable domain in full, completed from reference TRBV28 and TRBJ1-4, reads DVKVTQSSRYLVKRTGEKVFLECVQDMDHENMFWYRQDPGLGLRLIYFSYDVKMKEKGDIPEGYSVSREKKERFSLILESASTNQTSMYLCASSPGQTTNEKLFFGSGTQLSVL.

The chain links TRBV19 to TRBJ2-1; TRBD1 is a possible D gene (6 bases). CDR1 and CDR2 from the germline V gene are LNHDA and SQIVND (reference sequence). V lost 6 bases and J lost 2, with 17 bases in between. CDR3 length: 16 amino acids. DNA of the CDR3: TGTGCCAGTAGCAGCAAGAGGGGGAGTGCCTACAATGAGCAGTTCTTC. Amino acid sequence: CASSSKRGSAYNEQFF.

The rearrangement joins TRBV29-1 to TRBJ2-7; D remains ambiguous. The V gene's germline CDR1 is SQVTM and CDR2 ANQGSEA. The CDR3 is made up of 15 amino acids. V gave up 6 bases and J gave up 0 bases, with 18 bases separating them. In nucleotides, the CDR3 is TGCAGCGTCGTGATGGCAGAACTGAGCTCCTACGAGCAGTACTTC. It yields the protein CSVVMAELSSYEQYF.

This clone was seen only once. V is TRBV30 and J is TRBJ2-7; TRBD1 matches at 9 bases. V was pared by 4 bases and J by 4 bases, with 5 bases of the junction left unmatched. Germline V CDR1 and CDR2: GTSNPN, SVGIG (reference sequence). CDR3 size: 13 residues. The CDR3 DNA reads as TGTGCCTGGACCCCTGGGACAGGGTACGAGCAGTACTTC. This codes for CAWTPGTGYEQYF.

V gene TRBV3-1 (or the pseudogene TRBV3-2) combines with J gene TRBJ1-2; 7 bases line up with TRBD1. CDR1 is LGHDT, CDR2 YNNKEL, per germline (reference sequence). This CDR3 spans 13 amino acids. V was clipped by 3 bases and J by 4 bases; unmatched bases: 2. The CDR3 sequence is CASSHGQVYGYTF. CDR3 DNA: TGTGCCAGCAGCCACGGACAGGTCTATGGCTACACCTTC.

CDR3: CSASIGTEQFF. The CDR3 nucleotides read TGCAGTGCTAGCATTGGTACTGAGCAGTTCTTC. The chain carries TRBV20-1 and TRBJ2-1; D is unresolved. The length of the CDR3 is 11 residues. Germline CDR1 DFQATT, CDR2 SNEGSKA (reference sequence). Trimming removed 3 bases at V and 9 bases at J, with 9 bases between.

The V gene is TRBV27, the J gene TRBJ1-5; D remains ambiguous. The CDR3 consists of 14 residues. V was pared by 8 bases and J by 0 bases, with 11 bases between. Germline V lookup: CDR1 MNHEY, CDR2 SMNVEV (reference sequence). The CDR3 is CASGIQSSNQPQHF. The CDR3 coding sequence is TGTGCCAGCGGAATACAGAGTAGCAATCAGCCCCAGCATTTT.

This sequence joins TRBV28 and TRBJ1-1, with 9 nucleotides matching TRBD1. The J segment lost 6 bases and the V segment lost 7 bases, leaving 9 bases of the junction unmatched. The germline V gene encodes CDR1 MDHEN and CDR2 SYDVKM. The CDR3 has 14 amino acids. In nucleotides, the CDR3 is TGTGCCAGCAAGCGCAACAGGGGGCTTGCTGAAGCTTTCTTT. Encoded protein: CASKRNRGLAEAFF.

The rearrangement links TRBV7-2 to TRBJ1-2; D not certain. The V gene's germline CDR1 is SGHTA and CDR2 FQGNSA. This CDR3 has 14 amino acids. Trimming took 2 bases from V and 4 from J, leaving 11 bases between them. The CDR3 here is CASSLSQDFYGYTF. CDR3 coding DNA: TGTGCCAGCAGCTTATCGCAGGACTTCTATGGCTACACCTTC.

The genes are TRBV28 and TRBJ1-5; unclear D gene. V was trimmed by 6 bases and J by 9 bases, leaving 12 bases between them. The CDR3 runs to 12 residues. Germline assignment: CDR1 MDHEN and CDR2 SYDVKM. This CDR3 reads CASSYAARPQHF. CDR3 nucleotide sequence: TGTGCCAGCAGCTACGCGGCACGGCCCCAGCATTTT.

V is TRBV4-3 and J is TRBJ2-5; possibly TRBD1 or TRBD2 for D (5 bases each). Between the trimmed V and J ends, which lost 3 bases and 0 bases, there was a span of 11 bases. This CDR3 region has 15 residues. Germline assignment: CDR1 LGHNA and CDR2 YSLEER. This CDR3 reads CASSQAGTNQETQYF. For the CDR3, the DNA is TGCGCCAGCAGCCAGGCAGGGACGAACCAAGAGACCCAGTACTTC.